The TCR beta chain under discussion was sequenced for a study of T-cell reconstitution after alpha-beta-depleted transplantation in children. In germline, CDR1 is DFQATT, CDR2 SNEGSKA (reference sequence). The CDR3 is 14 amino acids. V was shortened by 4 bases and J by 3 bases, with 16 bases between the two germline ends. Unique molecular identifiers were incorporated into the prepared TCRbeta library. TCRdb re-derived calls from the PCR reads in MiXCR, one entry per CDR3 protein. The profile covers some 550,000 distinct CDR3 sequences, with approximately 20% appearing a single time and 3.3% taken by the ten largest. This clonotype was seen more than once but under ten times.

The chain carries TRBV20-1 and TRBJ2-7; tentatively, D is TRBD1 or TRBD2 (5 bases each). The specimen comprised PBMCs from the stem cell graft donor, sampled from the stem cell graft. This TCR derives from a human donor who donated a stem cell graft to a child with acute lymphoblastic leukemia. CDR3 nucleotides: TGCAGTGCTACAACCGGGACGGTACTCTACGAGCAGTACTTC. Residues: CSATTGTVLYEQYF.